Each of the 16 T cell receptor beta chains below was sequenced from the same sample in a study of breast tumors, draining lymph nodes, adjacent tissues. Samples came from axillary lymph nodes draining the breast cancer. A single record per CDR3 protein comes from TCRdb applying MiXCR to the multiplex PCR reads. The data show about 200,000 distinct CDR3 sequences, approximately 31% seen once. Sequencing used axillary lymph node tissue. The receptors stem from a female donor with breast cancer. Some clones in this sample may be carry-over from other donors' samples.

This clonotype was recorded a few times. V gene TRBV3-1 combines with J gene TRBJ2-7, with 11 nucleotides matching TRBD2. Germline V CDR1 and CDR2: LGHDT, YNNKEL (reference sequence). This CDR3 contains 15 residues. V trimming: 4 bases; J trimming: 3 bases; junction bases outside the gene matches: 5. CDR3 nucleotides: TGTGCCAGCAGCCCCGGGACTAGCGGATGCTACGAGCAGTACTTC. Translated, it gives CASSPGTSGCYEQYF.

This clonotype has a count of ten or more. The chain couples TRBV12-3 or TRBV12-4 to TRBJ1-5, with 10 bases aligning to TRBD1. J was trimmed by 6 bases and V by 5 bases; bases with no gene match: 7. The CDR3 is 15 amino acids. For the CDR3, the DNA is TGTGCCAGCAGTCCGACGGACAGGGGGGTTCAGCCCCAGCATTTT. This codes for CASSPTDRGVQPQHF.

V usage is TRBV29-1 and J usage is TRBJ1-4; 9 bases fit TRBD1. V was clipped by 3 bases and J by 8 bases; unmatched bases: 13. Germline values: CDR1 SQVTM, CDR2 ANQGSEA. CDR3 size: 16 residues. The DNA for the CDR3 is TGCAGCGTTGATAGCGGGTACGGGACAGGGCTGGAAAAACTGTTTTTT. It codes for CSVDSGYGTGLEKLFF.

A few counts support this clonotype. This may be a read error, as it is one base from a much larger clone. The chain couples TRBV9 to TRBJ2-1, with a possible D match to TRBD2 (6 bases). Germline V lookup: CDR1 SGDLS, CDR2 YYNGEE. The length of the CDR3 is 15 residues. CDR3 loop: CASSVRGSSYNEPFF. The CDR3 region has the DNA TGTGCCAGCAGCGTTCGGGGGTCCTCCTACAATGAGCCGTTCTTC.

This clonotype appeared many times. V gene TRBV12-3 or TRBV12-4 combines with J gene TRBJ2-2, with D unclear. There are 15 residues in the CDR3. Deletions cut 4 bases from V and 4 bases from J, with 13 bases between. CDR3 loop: CASSSPLFFTGELFF. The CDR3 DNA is TGTGCCAGCAGTTCACCCCTCTTCTTCACCGGGGAGCTGTTTTTT.

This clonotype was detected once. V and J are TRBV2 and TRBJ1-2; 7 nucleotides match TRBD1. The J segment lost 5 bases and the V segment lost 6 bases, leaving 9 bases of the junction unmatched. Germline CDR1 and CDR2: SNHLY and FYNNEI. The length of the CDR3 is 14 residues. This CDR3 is CASRTDREGYGYTF. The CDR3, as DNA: TGTGCCAGCAGGACCGACAGGGAGGGATATGGCTACACCTTC.

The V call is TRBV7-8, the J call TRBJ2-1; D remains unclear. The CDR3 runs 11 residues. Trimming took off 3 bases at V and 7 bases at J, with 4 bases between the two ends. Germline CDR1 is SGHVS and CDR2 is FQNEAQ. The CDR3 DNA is TGTGCCAGCAGCTTTCGAAATGAGCAGTTCTTC. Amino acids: CASSFRNEQFF.

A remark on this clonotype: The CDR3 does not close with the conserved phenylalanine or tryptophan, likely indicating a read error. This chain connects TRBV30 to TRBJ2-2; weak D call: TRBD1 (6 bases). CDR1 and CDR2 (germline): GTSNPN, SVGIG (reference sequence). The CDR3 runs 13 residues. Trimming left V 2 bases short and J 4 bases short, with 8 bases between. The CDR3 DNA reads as TGTGCCTGGAGTTTCAGGGGCACCGGGGAGCTGTTTCTT. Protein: CAWSFRGTGELFL.

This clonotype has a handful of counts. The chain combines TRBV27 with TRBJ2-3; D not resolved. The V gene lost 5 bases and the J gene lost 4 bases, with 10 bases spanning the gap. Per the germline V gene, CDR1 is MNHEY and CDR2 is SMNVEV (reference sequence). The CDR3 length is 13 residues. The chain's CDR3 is CASSHIAADTQYF. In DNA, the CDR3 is TGTGCCAGCAGTCATATAGCTGCAGATACGCAGTATTTT.

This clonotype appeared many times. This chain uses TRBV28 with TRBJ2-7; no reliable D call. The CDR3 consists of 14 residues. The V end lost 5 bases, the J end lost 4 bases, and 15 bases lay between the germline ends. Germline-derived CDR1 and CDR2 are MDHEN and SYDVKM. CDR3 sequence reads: CASSKKSISYEQYF. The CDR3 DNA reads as TGTGCCAGCAGTAAGAAGTCAATCTCATACGAGCAGTACTTC.

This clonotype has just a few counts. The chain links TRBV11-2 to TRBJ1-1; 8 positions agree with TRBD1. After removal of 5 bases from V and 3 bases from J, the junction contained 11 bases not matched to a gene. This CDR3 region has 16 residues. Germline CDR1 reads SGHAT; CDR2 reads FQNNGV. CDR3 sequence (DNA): TGTGCCAGCAGCCCCGTGGGGAACAGGGGGGACACTGAAGCTTTCTTT. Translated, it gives CASSPVGNRGDTEAFF.

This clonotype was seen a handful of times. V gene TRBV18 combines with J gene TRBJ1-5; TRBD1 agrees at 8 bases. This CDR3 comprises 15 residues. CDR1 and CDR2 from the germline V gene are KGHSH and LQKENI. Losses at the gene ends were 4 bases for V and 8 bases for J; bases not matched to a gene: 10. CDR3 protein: CASSQTTGAREPQHF. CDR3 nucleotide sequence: TGTGCCAGCTCACAAACGACAGGGGCCCGGGAGCCCCAGCATTTT.

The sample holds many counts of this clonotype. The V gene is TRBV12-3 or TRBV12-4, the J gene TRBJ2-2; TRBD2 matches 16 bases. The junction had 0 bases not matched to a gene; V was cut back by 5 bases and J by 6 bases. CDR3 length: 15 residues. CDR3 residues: CASSGTSGRAGELFF. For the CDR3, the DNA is TGTGCCAGCAGTGGGACTAGCGGGAGGGCCGGGGAGCTGTTTTTT.

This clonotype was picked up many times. The CDR3 region has the DNA TGCGCCAGCAGCCAAGATAGAGGTTCCTACGAGCAGTACTTC. Its protein product is CASSQDRGSYEQYF. V is TRBV4-3 and J is TRBJ2-7; D is uncertain. CDR1 LGHNA and CDR2 YSLEER come from the germline V gene. The V end was cut by 0 bases, the J end by 1 base, with 7 bases between. The CDR3 loop spans 14 amino acids.

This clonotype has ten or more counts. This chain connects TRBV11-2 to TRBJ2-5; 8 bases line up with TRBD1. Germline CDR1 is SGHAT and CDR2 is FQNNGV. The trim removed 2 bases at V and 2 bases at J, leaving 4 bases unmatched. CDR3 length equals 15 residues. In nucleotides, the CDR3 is TGTGCCAGCAGCTTACCGGGGACAGGACAAGAGACCCAGTACTTC. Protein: CASSLPGTGQETQYF.

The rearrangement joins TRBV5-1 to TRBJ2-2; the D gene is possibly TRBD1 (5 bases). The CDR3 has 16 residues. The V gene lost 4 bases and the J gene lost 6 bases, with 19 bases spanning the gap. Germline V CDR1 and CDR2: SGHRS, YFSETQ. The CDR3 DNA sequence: TGCGCCAGCAGCCGGCTAGGGGTAGAACAGCCCGGGGAGCTGTTTTTT. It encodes CASSRLGVEQPGELFF. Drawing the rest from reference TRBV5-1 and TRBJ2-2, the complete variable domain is KAGVTQTPRYLIKTRGQQVTLSCSPISGHRSVSWYQQTPGQGLQFLFEYFSETQRNKGNFPGRFSGRQFSNSRSEMNVSTLELGDSALYLCASSRLGVEQPGELFFGEGSRLTVL.